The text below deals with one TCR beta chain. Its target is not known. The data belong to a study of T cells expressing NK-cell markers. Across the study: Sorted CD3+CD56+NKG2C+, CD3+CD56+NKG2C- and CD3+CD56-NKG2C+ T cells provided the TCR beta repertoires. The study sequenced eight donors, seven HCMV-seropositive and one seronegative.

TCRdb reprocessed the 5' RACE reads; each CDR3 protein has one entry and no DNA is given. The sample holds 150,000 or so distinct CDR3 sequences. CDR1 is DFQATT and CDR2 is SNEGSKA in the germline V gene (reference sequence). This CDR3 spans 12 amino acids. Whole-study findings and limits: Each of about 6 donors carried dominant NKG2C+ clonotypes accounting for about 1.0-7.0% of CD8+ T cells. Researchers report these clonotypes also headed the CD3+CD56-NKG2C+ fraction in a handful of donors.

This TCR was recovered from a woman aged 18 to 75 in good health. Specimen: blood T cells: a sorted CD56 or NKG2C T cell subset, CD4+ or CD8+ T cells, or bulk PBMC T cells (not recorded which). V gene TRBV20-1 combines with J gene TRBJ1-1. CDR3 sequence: CSGANLNTEAFF.